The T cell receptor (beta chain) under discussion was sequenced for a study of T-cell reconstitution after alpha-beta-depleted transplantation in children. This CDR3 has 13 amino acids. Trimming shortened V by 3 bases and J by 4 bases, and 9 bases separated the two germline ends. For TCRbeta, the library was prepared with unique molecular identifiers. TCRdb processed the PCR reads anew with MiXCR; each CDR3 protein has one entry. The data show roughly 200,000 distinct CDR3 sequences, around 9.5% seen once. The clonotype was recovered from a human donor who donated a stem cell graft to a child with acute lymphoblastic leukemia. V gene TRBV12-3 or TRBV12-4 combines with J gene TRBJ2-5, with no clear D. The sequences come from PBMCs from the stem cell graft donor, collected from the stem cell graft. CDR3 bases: TGTGCCAGCAGTTTGGATTGGGGAGAGACCCAGTACTTC. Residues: CASSLDWGETQYF.